The 2 T cell receptor beta chains below come from one sample, sequenced in a study of blood T cell repertoires in COVID-19. Profiled with immunoSEQ multiplex PCR; TCRdb holds only in-frame clones, not every one. The sample contains about 150,000 clones, more than 70% of which appear only once. The sequencing input was peripheral blood. The receptors were gathered from an older woman who had recovered from COVID-19.

The chain has TRBV5-1 and TRBJ1-5; D call uncertain. The germline V and J ends were trimmed by 0 bases and 6 bases, with 13 bases remaining between them. CDR1 is SGHRS and CDR2 is YFSETQ in the germline V gene. The CDR3 has 15 amino acids. The CDR3, as DNA: TGCGCCAGCAGCTTGGGCCCATCGGAGGGTCAGCCCCAGCATTTT. Amino acids: CASSLGPSEGQPQHF. The complete variable domain, with remaining parts taken from reference TRBV5-1 and TRBJ1-5, reads KAGVTQTPRYLIKTRGQQVTLSCSPISGHRSVSWYQQTPGQGLQFLFEYFSETQRNKGNFPGRFSGRQFSNSRSEMNVSTLELGDSALYLCASSLGPSEGQPQHFGDGTRLSIL.

The chain combines TRBV10-3 with TRBJ2-2; D perhaps matches TRBD1 (5 bases). This CDR3 contains 16 residues. Trimming left V 0 bases short and J 2 bases short, with 10 bases between. Germline loops: CDR1 ENHRY, CDR2 SYGVKD. The chain's CDR3 is CAISESKGLNTGELFF. The CDR3 bases are TGTGCCATCAGTGAGTCGAAGGGGCTTAACACCGGGGAGCTGTTTTTT.